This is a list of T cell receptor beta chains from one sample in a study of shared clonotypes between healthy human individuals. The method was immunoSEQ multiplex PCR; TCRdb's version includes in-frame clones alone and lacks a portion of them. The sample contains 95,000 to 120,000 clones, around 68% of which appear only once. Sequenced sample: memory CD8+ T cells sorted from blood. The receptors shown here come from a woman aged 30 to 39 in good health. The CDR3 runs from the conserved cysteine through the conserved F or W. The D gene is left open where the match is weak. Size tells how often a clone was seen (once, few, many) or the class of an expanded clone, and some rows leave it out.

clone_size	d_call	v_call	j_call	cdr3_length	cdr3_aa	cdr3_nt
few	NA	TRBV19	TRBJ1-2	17	CASSIYTLAGWDYGYTF	TGTGCCAGTAGTATATACACCCTGGCAGGATGGGACTATGGCTACACCTTC
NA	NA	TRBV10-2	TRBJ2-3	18	CASRTGAADAGITDTQYF	TGCGCCAGCAGAACAGGAGCCGCGGATGCGGGGATAACAGATACGCAGTATTTT
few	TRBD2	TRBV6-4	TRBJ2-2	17	CASSETGTSGRTGELFF	TGTGCCAGCAGCGAGACAGGAACTAGCGGGAGGACCGGGGAGCTGTTTTTT
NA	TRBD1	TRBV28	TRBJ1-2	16	CASRKLDREWNYGYTF	TGTGCCAGCAGGAAACTCGACAGGGAGTGGAACTATGGCTACACCTTC
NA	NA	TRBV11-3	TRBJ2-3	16	CASSLGPAQSTDTQYF	TGTGCCAGCAGCTTAGGTCCAGCGCAAAGCACAGATACGCAGTATTTT
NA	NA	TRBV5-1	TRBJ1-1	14	CASSPLLGNTEAFF	TGCGCCAGCAGCCCTTTGTTGGGGAACACTGAAGCTTTCTTT
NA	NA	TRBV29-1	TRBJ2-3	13	CSALGGSTDTQYF	TGCAGCGCCCTTGGAGGGAGCACAGATACGCAGTATTTT
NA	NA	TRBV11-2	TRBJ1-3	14	CASSLDLGGNTIYF	TGTGCCAGCAGCTTAGACCTCGGAGGAAACACCATATATTTT
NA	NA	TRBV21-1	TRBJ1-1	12	CASSKRDTEAFF	TGTGCCAGCAGCAAACGCGACACTGAAGCTTTCTTT
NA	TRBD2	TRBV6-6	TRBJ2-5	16	CASSYCSGRARETQYF	TGTGCCAGCAGTTACTGTAGCGGGAGGGCCAGAGAGACCCAGTACTTC
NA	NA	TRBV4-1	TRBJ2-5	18	CASSQGDWRLTGLETQYF	TGCGCCAGCAGCCAGGGAGATTGGAGGTTAACAGGGTTAGAGACCCAGTACTTC
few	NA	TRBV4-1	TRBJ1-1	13	CASSQVNSGEAFF	TGCGCCAGCAGCCAAGTTAACTCAGGGGAAGCTTTCTTT
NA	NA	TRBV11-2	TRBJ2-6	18	CASSSMGKQQSRANVLTF	TGTGCCAGCAGCTCAATGGGAAAGCAACAAAGTCGGGCCAACGTCCTGACTTTC
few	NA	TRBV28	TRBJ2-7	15	CASSLYGGDSYEQYF	TGTGCCAGCAGTTTATACGGCGGGGACTCCTACGAGCAGTACTTC
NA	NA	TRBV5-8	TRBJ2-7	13	CASTSGTPYEQYF	TGTGCCAGTACGTCCGGGACACCCTACGAGCAGTACTTC
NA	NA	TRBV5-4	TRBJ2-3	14	CASSSSGLFDTQYF	TGTGCCAGCAGCTCTTCGGGACTGTTCGATACGCAGTATTTT
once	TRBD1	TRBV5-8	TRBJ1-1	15	CASSIRRGSNTEAFF	TGTGCCAGCAGCATCCGCAGGGGGTCGAACACTGAAGCTTTCTTT
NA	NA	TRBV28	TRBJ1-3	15	CASSLRRYSGNTIYF	TGTGCCAGCAGTTTAAGGAGATACTCTGGAAACACCATATATTTT
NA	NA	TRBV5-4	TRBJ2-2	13	CASGEIKAGELFF	TGTGCCAGCGGGGAAATAAAGGCCGGGGAGCTGTTTTTT
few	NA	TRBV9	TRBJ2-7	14	CASSVAWGSAEQYF	TGTGCCAGCAGCGTAGCTTGGGGTTCGGCCGAGCAGTACTTC
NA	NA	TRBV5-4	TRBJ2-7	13	CASRRDSSYEQYF	TGTGCCAGCAGGCGGGACAGCTCCTACGAGCAGTACTTC
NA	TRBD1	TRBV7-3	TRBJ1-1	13	CASSRDRGSEAFF	TGTGCCAGCAGCCGGGACAGGGGTTCTGAAGCTTTCTTT
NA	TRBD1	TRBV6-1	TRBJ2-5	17	CASSEDAGGRGRETQYF	TGTGCCAGCAGTGAAGATGCGGGCGGAAGGGGGCGAGAGACCCAGTACTTC
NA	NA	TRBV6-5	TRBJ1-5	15	CASSYSKGGGQPQHF	TGTGCCAGCAGTTACTCGAAGGGAGGCGGACAGCCCCAGCATTTT
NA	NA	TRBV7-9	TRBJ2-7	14	CASTSKDFTYEQYF	TGTGCCAGCACCTCAAAGGATTTTACCTACGAGCAGTACTTC
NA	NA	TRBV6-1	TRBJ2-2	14	CASSELIETGELFF	TGTGCCAGCAGTGAACTGATAGAGACCGGGGAGCTGTTTTTT
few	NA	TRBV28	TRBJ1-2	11	CASSLKDGYTF	TGTGCCAGCAGTTTGAAGGATGGCTACACCTTC
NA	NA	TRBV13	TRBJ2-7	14	CASSLPNKNYEQYF	TGTGCCAGCAGCTTACCGAACAAGAACTACGAGCAGTACTTC
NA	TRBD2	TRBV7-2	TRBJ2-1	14	CASSISGSYGEQFF	TGTGCCAGCAGCATTAGCGGGAGTTACGGTGAGCAGTTCTTC
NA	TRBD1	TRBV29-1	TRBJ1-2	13	CSVGGQGGSGYTF	TGCAGCGTTGGAGGACAGGGAGGCTCTGGCTACACCTTC
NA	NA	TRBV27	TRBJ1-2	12	CASSLGGDGYTF	TGTGCCAGCAGTTTGGGTGGGGATGGCTACACCTTC
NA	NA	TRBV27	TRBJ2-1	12	CASSFRDNEQFF	TGTGCCAGCAGTTTTAGAGACAATGAGCAGTTCTTC